This TCR beta chain was recorded in a study of response to subunit inactivated influenza vaccine. There are 22 residues in the CDR3. Losses at the gene ends were 0 bases for V and 0 bases for J; bases not matched to a gene: 19. The germline V gene encodes CDR1 DFQATT and CDR2 SNEGSKA (reference sequence). TCRdb re-called the RT-PCR reads with MiXCR, one entry per CDR3 protein. The table includes about 180,000 distinct CDR3 sequences, approximately 9.2% detected once. The starting material was non-naive T cells sorted from PBMCs, obtained on the day of vaccination. The gene calls are TRBV20-1 and TRBJ2-3, with 12 bases fitting TRBD2. This clonotype originated in a man in his forties or fifties who received an inactivated influenza vaccine. DNA of the CDR3: TGCAGTGCTAGAGATGGGCCGTTGTTACTAGCGGGAGGCCCTATTAGCACAGATACGCAGTATTTT. Translated: CSARDGPLLLAGGPISTDTQYF.